The clone carrying this T cell receptor (beta chain) was seen repeatedly, ten times or more. Its target is not known. V was pared by 2 bases and J by 3 bases, with 11 bases between. The CDR3 sequence is 14 residues long. Germline V CDR1 and CDR2: ENHRY, SYGVKD. TCRdb processed the reads anew with MiXCR; each CDR3 protein has one entry. The sample includes approximately 500,000 distinct CDR3 sequences, 15% to 20% seen only once; the top ten take approximately 24%. The data belong to a study of T cell repertoires in cytomegalovirus infection. As for the study in general: It was the public TCR beta signatures that indicated both CMV infection and matching HLA type.

Regarding the study as a whole: Accumulated public TCR beta family frequency recognized individuals carrying CMV together with the relevant HLA. CMV-specific TCR beta clonotypes restricted by HLA-C were the ones dominating the ex vivo response.

The source is a human donor in good health (CMV status not recorded). Some clones in this sample may be carry-over from other donors' samples. The sequenced sample was CD8+ T cells from PBMCs. This chain joins TRBV10-3 and TRBJ2-7; no clear D. CDR3 in amino acids: CAISETEPVYEQYF. CDR3 coding DNA: TGTGCCATCAGTGAGACTGAGCCGGTCTACGAGCAGTACTTC.